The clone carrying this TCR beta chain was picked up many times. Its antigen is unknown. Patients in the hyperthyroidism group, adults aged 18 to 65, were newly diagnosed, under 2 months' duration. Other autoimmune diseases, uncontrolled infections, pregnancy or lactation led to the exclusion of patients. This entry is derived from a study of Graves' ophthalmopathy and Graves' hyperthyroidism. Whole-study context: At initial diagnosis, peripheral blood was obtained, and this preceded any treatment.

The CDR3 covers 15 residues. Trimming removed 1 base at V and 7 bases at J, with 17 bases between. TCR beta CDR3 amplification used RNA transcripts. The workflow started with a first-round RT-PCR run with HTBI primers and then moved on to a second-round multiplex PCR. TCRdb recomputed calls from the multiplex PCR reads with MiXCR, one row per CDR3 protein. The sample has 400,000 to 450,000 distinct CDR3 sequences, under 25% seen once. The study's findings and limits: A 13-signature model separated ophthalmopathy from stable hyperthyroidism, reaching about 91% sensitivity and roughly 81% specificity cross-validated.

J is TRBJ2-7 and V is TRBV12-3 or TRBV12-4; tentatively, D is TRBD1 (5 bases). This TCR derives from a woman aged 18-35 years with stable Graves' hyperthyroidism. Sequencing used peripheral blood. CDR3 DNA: TGTGCCAGCAGTTTAGGCCAGGGCCGGGTTGGGGAGCAGTACTTC. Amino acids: CASSLGQGRVGEQYF.